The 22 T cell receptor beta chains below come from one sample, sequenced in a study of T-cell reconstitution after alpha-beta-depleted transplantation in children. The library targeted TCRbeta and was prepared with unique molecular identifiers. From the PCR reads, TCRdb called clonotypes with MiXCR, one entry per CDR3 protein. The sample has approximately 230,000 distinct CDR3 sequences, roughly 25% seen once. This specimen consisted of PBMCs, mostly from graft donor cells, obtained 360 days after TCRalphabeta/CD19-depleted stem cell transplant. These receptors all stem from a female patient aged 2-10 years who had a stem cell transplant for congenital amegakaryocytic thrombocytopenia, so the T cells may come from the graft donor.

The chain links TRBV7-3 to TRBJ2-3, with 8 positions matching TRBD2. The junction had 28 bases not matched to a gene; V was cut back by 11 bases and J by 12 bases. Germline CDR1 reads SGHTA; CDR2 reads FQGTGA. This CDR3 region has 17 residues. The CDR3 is CASSTIRAGGGKGFQYF. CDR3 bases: TGTGCCTCCAGCACCATCCGGGCGGGAGGTGGAAAGGGGTTTCAGTATTTT.

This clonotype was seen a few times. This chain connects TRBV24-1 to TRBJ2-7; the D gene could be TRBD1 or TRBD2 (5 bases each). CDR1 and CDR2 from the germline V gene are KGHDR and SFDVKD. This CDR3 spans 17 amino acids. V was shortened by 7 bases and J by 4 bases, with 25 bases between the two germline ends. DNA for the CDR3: TGTGCCACCAGCCCACAGGTCCTAACCCGGGACGGTTACGAGCAGTACTTC. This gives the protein CATSPQVLTRDGYEQYF.

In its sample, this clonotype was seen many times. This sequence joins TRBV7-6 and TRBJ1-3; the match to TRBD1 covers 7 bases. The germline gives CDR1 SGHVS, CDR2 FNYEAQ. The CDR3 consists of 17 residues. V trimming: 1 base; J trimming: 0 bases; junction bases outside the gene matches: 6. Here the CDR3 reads CASSLGSGQLSGNTIYF. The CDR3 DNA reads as TGTGCCAGCAGCTTAGGGTCGGGACAGCTCTCTGGAAACACCATATATTTT.

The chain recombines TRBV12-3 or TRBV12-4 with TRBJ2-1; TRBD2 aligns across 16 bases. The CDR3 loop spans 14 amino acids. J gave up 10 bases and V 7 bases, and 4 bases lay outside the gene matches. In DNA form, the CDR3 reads TGTGCCAGCATCCCGGGACTAGCGGGAGGGGAGCAGTTCTTC. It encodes CASIPGLAGGEQFF.

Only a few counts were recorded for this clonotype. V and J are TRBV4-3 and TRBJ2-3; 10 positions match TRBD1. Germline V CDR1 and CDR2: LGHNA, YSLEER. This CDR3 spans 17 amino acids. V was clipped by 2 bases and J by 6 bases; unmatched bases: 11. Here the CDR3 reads CASSQSRDRGLGDTQYF. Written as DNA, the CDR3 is TGCGCCAGCAGCCAAAGCCGGGACAGGGGTTTGGGTGATACGCAGTATTTT.

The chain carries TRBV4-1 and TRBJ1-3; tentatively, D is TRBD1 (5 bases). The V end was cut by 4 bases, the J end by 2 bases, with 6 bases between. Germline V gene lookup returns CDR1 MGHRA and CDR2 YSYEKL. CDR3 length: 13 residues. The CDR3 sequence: CASSLRAGNTIYF. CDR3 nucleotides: TGCGCCAGCAGCCTCAGGGCTGGAAACACCATATATTTT.

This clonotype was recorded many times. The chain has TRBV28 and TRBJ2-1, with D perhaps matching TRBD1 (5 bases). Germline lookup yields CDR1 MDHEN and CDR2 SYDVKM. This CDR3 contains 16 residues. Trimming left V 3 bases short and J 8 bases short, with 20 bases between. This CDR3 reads CASSFRKGYGKDEQFF. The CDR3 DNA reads TGTGCCAGCAGTTTCCGGAAGGGGTACGGTAAGGATGAGCAGTTCTTC.

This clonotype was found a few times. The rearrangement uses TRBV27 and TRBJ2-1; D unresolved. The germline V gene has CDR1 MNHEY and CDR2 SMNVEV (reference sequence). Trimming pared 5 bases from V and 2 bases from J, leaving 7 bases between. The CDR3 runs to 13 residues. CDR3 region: CASSLQPYNEQFF. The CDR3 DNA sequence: TGTGCCAGCAGTCTACAGCCCTACAATGAGCAGTTCTTC.

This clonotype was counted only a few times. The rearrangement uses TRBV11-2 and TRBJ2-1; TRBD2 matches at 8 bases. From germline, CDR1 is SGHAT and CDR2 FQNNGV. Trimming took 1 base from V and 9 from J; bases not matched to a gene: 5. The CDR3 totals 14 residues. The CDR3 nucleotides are TGTGCCAGCAGCTTAGGTCGCCTAGCGGGTGAGCAGTTCTTC. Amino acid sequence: CASSLGRLAGEQFF.

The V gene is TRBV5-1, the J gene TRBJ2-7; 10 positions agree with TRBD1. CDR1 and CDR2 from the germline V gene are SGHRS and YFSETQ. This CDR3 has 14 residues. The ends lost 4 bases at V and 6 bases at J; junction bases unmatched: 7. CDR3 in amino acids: CASSQRQGASEQYF. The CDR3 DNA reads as TGCGCCAGCAGCCAACGACAGGGGGCAAGCGAGCAGTACTTC.

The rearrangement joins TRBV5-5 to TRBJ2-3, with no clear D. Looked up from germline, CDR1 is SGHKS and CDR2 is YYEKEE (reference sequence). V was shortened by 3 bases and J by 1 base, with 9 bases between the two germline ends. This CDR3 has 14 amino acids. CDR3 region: CASSSSTRTDTQYF. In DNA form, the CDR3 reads TGTGCCAGCAGCTCGTCGACCCGCACAGATACGCAGTATTTT. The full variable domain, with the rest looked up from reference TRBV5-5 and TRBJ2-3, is DAGVTQSPTHLIKTRGQQVTLRCSPISGHKSVSWYQQVLGQGPQFIFQYYEKEERGRGNFPDRFSARQFPNYSSELNVNALLLGDSALYLCASSSSTRTDTQYFGPGTRLTVL.

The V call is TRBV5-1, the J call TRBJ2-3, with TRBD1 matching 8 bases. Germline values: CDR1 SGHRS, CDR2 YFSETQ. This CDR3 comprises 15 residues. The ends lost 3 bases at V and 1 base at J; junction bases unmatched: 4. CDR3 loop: CASSSTGGGTDTQYF. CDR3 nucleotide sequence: TGCGCCAGCAGCTCCACAGGGGGAGGCACAGATACGCAGTATTTT.

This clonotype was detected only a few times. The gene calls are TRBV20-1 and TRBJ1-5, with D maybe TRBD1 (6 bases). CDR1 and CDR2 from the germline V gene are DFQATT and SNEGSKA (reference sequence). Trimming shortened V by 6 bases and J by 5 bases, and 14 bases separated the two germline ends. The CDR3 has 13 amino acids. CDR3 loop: CSAQDGGDQPQHF. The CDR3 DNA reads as TGCAGTGCCCAAGACGGGGGCGATCAGCCCCAGCATTTT.

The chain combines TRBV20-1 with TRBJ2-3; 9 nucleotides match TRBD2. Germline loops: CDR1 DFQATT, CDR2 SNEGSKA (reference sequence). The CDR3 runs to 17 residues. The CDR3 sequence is CSGSSGSGRILPDTQYF. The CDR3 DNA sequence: TGCAGCGGTAGTAGCGGGAGTGGTCGCATTCTCCCGGATACGCAGTATTTT.

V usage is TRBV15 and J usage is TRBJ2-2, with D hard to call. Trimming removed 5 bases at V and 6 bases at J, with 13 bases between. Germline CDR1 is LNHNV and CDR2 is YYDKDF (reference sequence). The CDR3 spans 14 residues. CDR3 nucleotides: TGTGCCACCAGCCGACAAGGGTTCGCCGGGGAGCTGTTTTTT. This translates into CATSRQGFAGELFF.

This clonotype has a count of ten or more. The CDR3 here is CATSEGYPGELFF. DNA of the CDR3: TGTGCCACCAGCGAAGGGTACCCCGGGGAGCTGTTTTTT. The chain combines TRBV24-1 with TRBJ2-2; D is unclear. With 7 bases removed from V and 6 bases from J, the gap between germline ends came to 11 bases. This CDR3 has 13 amino acids. Germline V CDR1 and CDR2: KGHDR, SFDVKD.

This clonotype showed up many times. The CDR3 loop is CASSQPGQPSLEQYF. The CDR3 DNA follows: TGTGCCAGCAGCCAACCGGGACAACCATCTCTTGAGCAGTACTTC. V gene TRBV4-2 combines with J gene TRBJ2-7; TRBD1 might be the D (6 bases). The germline V gene encodes CDR1 LGHNA and CDR2 YNFKEQ. This CDR3 is 15 amino acids long. V was shortened by 2 bases and J by 7 bases, with 18 bases between the two germline ends.

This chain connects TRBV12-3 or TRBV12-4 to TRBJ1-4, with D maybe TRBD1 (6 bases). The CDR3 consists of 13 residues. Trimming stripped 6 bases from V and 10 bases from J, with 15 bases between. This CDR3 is CASRNRDGGKLFF. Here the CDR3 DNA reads TGTGCCAGCAGGAACAGGGATGGAGGAAAACTGTTTTTT.

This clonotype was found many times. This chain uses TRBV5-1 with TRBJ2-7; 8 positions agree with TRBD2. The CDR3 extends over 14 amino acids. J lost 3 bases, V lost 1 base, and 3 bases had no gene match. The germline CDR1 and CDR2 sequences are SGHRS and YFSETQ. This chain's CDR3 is CASSLLAGGYEQYF. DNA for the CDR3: TGCGCCAGCAGCTTGTTGGCGGGAGGCTACGAGCAGTACTTC. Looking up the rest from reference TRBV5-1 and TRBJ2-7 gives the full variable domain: KAGVTQTPRYLIKTRGQQVTLSCSPISGHRSVSWYQQTPGQGLQFLFEYFSETQRNKGNFPGRFSGRQFSNSRSEMNVSTLELGDSALYLCASSLLAGGYEQYFGPGTRLTVT.

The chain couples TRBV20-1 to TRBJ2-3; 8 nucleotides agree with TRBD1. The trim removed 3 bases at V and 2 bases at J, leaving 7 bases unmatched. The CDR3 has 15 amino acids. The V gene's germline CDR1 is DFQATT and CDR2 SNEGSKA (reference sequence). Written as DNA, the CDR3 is TGCAGTGCTAGGAAGACAGGGGAGCCCACAGATACGCAGTATTTT. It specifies CSARKTGEPTDTQYF.

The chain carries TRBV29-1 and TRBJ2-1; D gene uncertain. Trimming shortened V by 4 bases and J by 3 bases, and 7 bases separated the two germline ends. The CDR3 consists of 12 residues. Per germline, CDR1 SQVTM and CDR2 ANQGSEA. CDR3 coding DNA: TGCAGCGTTGTTCCTATCTACAATGAGCAGTTCTTC. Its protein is CSVVPIYNEQFF.

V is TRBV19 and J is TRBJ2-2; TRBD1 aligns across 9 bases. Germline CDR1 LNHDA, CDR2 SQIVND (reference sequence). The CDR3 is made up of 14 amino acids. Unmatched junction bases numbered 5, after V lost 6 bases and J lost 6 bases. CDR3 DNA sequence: TGTGCCAGTAGGGTACAGGGGGCGGCCGGGGAGCTGTTTTTT. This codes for CASRVQGAAGELFF.